This T cell receptor beta chain is from a study of Ad26.COV2.S vaccination and SARS-CoV-2 variants. Study details: Sample donor was a member of the COV1001 Ad26.COV2.S trial arm.

As for this clone: The antigen is not known.

The CDR3 loop spans 15 amino acids. Germline CDR1 is SGHNT and CDR2 is YYREEE (reference sequence). Trimming at V came to 4 bases and at J to 4 bases, leaving 5 bases not matched to a gene. Documented treatment: around 19 received Ad26.COV2.S at low or high dose, single or two shots; roughly five received placebo; per-sample allocation not given. On day 63 after the first injection, vaccine and placebo recipients gave samples. Study-wide results and limits: Substantial response breadth was reportedly seen for spike-specific CD8+ and CD4+ T cells after vaccination. Responses of T cells in total may have been underestimated by the TCR breadth and depth analyses.

Profiled with immunoSEQ multiplex PCR; TCRdb holds only in-frame clones, not every one. The data hold some 250,000 clones, with approximately 87% observed a single time. This sequence originates from a person aged 18-65 years who received the Ad26.COV2.S COVID-19 vaccine or a placebo. This specimen consisted of peripheral blood, obtained in a trial of Ad26.COV2.S vaccine versus placebo. The chain recombines TRBV5-4 with TRBJ2-5; 12 positions agree with TRBD2. The CDR3: CASSPGLAGRETQYF. In nucleotides, the CDR3 is TGTGCCAGCAGCCCAGGACTAGCGGGAAGAGAGACCCAGTACTTC. The full variable domain, completed using reference TRBV5-4 and TRBJ2-5, is ETGVTQSPTHLIKTRGQQVTLRCSSQSGHNTVSWYQQALGQGPQFIFQYYREEENGRGNFPPRFSGLQFPNYSSELNVNALELDDSALYLCASSPGLAGRETQYFGPGTRLLVL.